This TCR beta chain stems from a study of blood T cell repertoires in COVID-19. The overall study: Samples came from the United States, Italy and Spain, spanning acute and convalescent COVID-19. From T cells, B-cell-depleted T cells, or PBMCs came the material, which was cDNA or gDNA.

The study recruited people aged 18 to 89 years across approximately 24 US areas. In the original analysis: Reference gene primer amplification in the assay estimated nucleated cell counts. TCRdb keeps only in-frame clones here, not all; method: immunoSEQ multiplex PCR. V and J calls and clone size are copied from that table; D and trimming were computed from the DNA. The sample gives 210,000 or so clones, about 76% of which show up once; around 8.9% is in the top ten. This CDR3 is 14 amino acids long. Looked up from germline, CDR1 is MGHRA and CDR2 is YSYEKL. V was clipped by 1 base and J by 2 bases, with 6 bases between them.

The rearrangement joins TRBV4-1 to TRBJ2-1; unclear D gene. This clonotype was sampled from a woman in her 50s with acute COVID-19. The sequencing sample was made of PBMCs or T cells enriched from blood (not recorded which). CDR3 sequence reads: CASSQGSPYNEQFF. The CDR3 region has the DNA TGCGCCAGCAGCCAAGGTAGCCCCTACAATGAGCAGTTCTTC.